Listed below are T cell receptor beta chains from one sample, sequenced in a study of control samples from healthy donors and cancer patients. Measured with immunoSEQ multiplex PCR; TCRdb has only the in-frame clones, and not every one. The table shows some 140,000 clones, with more than 90% occurring only once. Material: blood. The receptors derive from a man aged 30 to 45 in good health. The CDR3 runs from the conserved cysteine through the conserved F or W. A D gene is named only where the DNA matches it firmly.

TRBD1	17	TRBV9	TRBJ2-2	CASSSNPRTGVTGELFF	TGTGCCAGCAGCTCCAACCCAAGGACAGGGGTAACCGGGGAGCTGTTTTTT
-	13	TRBV9	TRBJ2-7	CASSVTDNYEQYF	TGTGCCAGCAGCGTAACAGATAACTACGAGCAGTACTTC
-	14	TRBV11-2	TRBJ2-7	CASSTGRLIREQYF	TGTGCCAGCAGCACGGGACGACTAATAAGGGAGCAGTACTTC
-	16	TRBV5-4	TRBJ2-6	CASSLEGLAGANVLTF	TGTGCCAGCAGCTTGGAAGGACTCGCTGGGGCCAACGTCCTGACTTTC
TRBD1	15	TRBV18	TRBJ2-7	CASSPPRQGNYEQYF	TGTGCCAGCTCACCACCAAGACAGGGGAACTACGAGCAGTACTTC
-	11	TRBV6-6	TRBJ2-7	CASSKLYEQYF	TGTGCCAGCAGTAAGTTGTACGAGCAGTACTTC
-	12	TRBV4-1	TRBJ1-1	CASSHNKEGAFF	TGCGCCAGCAGCCACAACAAGGAAGGAGCTTTCTTT
-	16	TRBV21-1	TRBJ2-7	CASSKARDSEPYEQYF	TGTGCCAGCAGCAAAGCTCGGGACTCCGAACCCTACGAGCAGTACTTC
TRBD1	14	TRBV6-5	TRBJ1-2	CASSPQTGNYGYTF	TGTGCCAGCAGTCCCCAGACAGGGAACTATGGCTACACCTTC
-	13	TRBV29-1	TRBJ1-3	CSVAEGGGNTIYF	TGCAGCGTTGCGGAAGGGGGGGGAAACACCATATATTTT
-	14	TRBV18	TRBJ2-2	CASSPPGRTGELFF	TGTGCCAGCTCACCACCGGGCCGGACCGGGGAGCTGTTTTTT
-	15	TRBV5-1	TRBJ2-2	CASSLLAFFTGELFF	TGCGCCAGCAGCTTGCTGGCCTTTTTCACCGGGGAGCTGTTTTTT
-	13	TRBV12-3/TRBV12-4	TRBJ1-1	CASSRQVNTEAFF	TGTGCCAGCAGTAGACAGGTGAACACTGAAGCTTTCTTT
TRBD1	13	TRBV5-5	TRBJ1-1	CASRVTGSTEAFF	TGTGCCAGCAGGGTGACAGGGTCCACTGAAGCTTTCTTT
-	13	TRBV7-3	TRBJ2-7	CASSLREWGEQYF	TGTGCCAGCAGCTTACGGGAATGGGGCGAGCAGTACTTC
-	15	TRBV27	TRBJ2-1	CASSQTTLIRHEQFF	TGTGCCAGCAGCCAGACTACCCTGATACGCCATGAGCAGTTCTTC
-	15	TRBV30	TRBJ1-2	CAWSVWLHWNYGYTF	TGTGCCTGGAGTGTTTGGTTGCACTGGAACTATGGCTACACCTTC